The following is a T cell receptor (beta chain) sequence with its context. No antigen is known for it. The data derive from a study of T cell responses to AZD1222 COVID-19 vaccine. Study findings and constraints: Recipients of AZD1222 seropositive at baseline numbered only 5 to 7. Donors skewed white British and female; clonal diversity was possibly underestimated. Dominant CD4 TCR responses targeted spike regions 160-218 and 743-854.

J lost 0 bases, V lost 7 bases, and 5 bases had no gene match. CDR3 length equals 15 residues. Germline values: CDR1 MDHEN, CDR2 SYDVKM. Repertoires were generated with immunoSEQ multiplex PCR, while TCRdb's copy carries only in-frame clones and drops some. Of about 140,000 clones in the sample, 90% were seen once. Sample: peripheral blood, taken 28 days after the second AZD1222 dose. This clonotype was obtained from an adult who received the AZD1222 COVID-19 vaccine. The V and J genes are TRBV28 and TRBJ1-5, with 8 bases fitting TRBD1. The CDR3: CASNDRGLSNQPQHF. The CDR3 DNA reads TGTGCCAGCAACGACAGGGGACTTAGCAATCAGCCCCAGCATTTT.